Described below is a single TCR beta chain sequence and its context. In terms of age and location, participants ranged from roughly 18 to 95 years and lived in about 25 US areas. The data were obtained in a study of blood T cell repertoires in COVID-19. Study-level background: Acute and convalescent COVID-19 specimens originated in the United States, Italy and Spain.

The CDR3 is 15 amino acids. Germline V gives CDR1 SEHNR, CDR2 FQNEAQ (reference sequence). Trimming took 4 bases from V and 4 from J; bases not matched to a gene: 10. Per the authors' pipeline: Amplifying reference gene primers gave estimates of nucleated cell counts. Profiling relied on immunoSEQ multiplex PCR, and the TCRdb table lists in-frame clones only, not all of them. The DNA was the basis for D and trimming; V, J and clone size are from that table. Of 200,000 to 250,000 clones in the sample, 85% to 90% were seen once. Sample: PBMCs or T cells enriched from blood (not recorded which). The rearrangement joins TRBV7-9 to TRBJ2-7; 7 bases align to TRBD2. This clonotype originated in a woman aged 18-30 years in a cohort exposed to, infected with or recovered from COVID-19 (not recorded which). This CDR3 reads CASSSTGSSGYEQYF. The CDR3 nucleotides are TGTGCCAGCAGCTCGACGGGGAGTAGCGGGTACGAGCAGTACTTC.